Below, 25 T cell receptor beta chains from the same sample are listed, as sequenced in a study of blood T cell repertoires in COVID-19. The method was immunoSEQ multiplex PCR; TCRdb's version includes in-frame clones alone and lacks a portion of them. Found here are 250,000 to 400,000 clones, around 89% of them singletons; the top ten hold 1.5% to 2%. Sequenced sample: peripheral blood. These receptors originate from a woman in her twenties or thirties with COVID-19, enrolled during active disease.

This clone appeared a single time. The rearrangement uses TRBV28 and TRBJ1-4; 9 nucleotides agree with TRBD1. J lost 8 bases, V lost 5 bases, and 6 bases had no gene match. Germline V gene lookup returns CDR1 MDHEN and CDR2 SYDVKM. The CDR3 has 14 amino acids. The CDR3 here is CASSLQGAREKLFF. The CDR3 DNA is TGTGCCAGCAGTCTACAGGGGGCGAGAGAAAAACTGTTTTTT.

The J gene is TRBJ1-1, the V gene TRBV30; TRBD1 matches at 9 bases. CDR3 length equals 14 residues. CDR1 is GTSNPN, CDR2 SVGIG, per germline (reference sequence). V shed 5 bases and J 5 bases; nucleotides not matched to a gene: 9. CDR3 nucleotides: TGTGCCTGGTGGAGGGGACAGGGTCCTACTGAAGCTTTCTTT. Amino acids: CAWWRGQGPTEAFF.

This sequence joins TRBV7-9 and TRBJ1-6, with D unclear. CDR1 SEHNR and CDR2 FQNEAQ come from the germline V gene (reference sequence). V lost 1 base to trimming and J lost 9 bases, with 7 bases between them. This CDR3 has 13 residues. The CDR3 DNA follows: TGTGCCAGCAGCTTAGGTCCGGTTTCACCCCTCCACTTT. This codes for CASSLGPVSPLHF.

V usage is TRBV18 and J usage is TRBJ1-3; D ambiguous. The CDR3 length is 14 residues. CDR1 is KGHSH and CDR2 is LQKENI in the germline V gene. V was trimmed by 4 bases and J by 4 bases, leaving 11 bases between them. This CDR3 reads CASSLDTRGNTIYF. DNA for the CDR3: TGTGCCAGCTCACTCGATACTCGAGGAAACACCATATATTTT.

V and J are TRBV2 and TRBJ2-5; TRBD2 aligns across 13 bases. V shed 5 bases and J 4 bases; nucleotides not matched to a gene: 4. The CDR3 runs 15 residues. The germline V gene encodes CDR1 SNHLY and CDR2 FYNNEI. This chain's CDR3 is CASSLLAGGPETQYF. The CDR3, as DNA: TGTGCCAGCAGTCTACTAGCGGGGGGGCCAGAGACCCAGTACTTC.

A note on this clone: Within the sample, other DNA sequences also encode this same CDR3. V and J are TRBV19 and TRBJ1-2; D is undetermined. Germline V gene lookup returns CDR1 LNHDA and CDR2 SQIVND (reference sequence). The CDR3 is made up of 11 amino acids. The V gene lost 4 bases and the J gene lost 5 bases, with 5 bases spanning the gap. The CDR3 reads CASSRGYGYTF. DNA for the CDR3: TGTGCCAGTAGTAGAGGATATGGCTACACCTTC. Using reference TRBV19 and TRBJ1-2 for the parts outside the CDR3, the full variable domain is DGGITQSPKYLFRKEGQNVTLSCEQNLNHDAMYWYRQDPGQGLRLIYYSQIVNDFQKGDIAEGYSVSREKKESFPLTVTSAQKNPTAFYLCASSRGYGYTFGSGTRLTVV.

This clone was counted a few times. The V and J genes are TRBV19 and TRBJ1-4, with 8 bases identical to TRBD1. This CDR3 is 12 amino acids long. Germline CDR1 reads LNHDA; CDR2 reads SQIVND (reference sequence). V shed 7 bases and J 8 bases; nucleotides not matched to a gene: 3. CDR3: CASNRGGEKLFF. DNA for the CDR3: TGTGCCAGTAACAGGGGGGGCGAAAAACTGTTTTTT.

The chain has TRBV18 and TRBJ1-1, with 10 bases lining up with TRBD1. Germline CDR1 is KGHSH and CDR2 is LQKENI. CDR3 length equals 15 residues. V lost 4 bases, J lost 5 bases, and 7 bases stayed unmatched. CDR3 nucleotide sequence: TGTGCCAGCTCACGCCAGAGGACAGGGGGTACTGAAGCTTTCTTT. Its translation: CASSRQRTGGTEAFF.

The chain has TRBV3-1 (or the pseudogene TRBV3-2) and TRBJ2-1; 12 positions agree with TRBD2. Germline lookup yields CDR1 LGHDT and CDR2 YNNKEL (reference sequence). CDR3 length: 15 amino acids. J lost 7 bases, V lost 5 bases, and 6 bases had no gene match. The CDR3 here is CASSYLAGGPNEQFF. CDR3 DNA: TGTGCCAGCAGCTATCTAGCGGGGGGGCCGAATGAGCAGTTCTTC.

In the case of this clone: Other DNA sequences in this specimen translate into the identical CDR3. This chain joins TRBV6-2 or TRBV6-3 and TRBJ2-5, with no clear D. The CDR3 covers 12 residues. Germline CDR1 is MNHEY and CDR2 is SVGEGT. The V gene lost 2 bases and the J gene lost 3 bases, with 4 bases spanning the gap. The CDR3 DNA is TGTGCCAGCAGTTACCCTGAAGAGACCCAGTACTTC. Encoded protein: CASSYPEETQYF.

The V gene is TRBV6-5, the J gene TRBJ1-2, with D possibly being TRBD1 (5 bases). The germline gives CDR1 MNHEY, CDR2 SVGAGI. The V end lost 11 bases, the J end lost 4 bases, and 20 bases lay between the germline ends. The CDR3 is 14 residues long. CDR3 in DNA: TGTGCCCTATCATCGCAGGGCAGCCTCTATGGCTACACCTTC. Its translation: CALSSQGSLYGYTF.

This clone was seen once. The chain has TRBV29-1 and TRBJ2-1, with D perhaps TRBD2 (5 bases). The length of the CDR3 is 14 residues. Between the trimmed V and J ends, which lost 7 bases and 0 bases, there was a span of 13 bases. Germline assignment: CDR1 SQVTM and CDR2 ANQGSEA. In nucleotides, the CDR3 is TGCAGCGCATGGAGGTCCAGCTCCTACAATGAGCAGTTCTTC. It specifies CSAWRSSSYNEQFF.

The V call is TRBV4-2, the J call TRBJ1-2; D gene unclear. The CDR3 is 15 residues long. V dropped 0 bases and J dropped 0 bases, with 8 bases sitting between them. Germline V gives CDR1 LGHNA, CDR2 YNFKEQ. The CDR3 loop reads CASSQEINANYGYTF. The CDR3, as DNA: TGTGCCAGCAGCCAAGAAATTAATGCTAACTATGGCTACACCTTC.

The sample holds a few counts of this clone. The gene calls are TRBV6-6 and TRBJ2-2; TRBD2 is a possible D gene (5 bases). Germline V CDR1 and CDR2: MNHNY, SVGAGI (reference sequence). CDR3 length equals 14 residues. V was clipped by 0 bases and J by 6 bases, with 8 bases between them. In DNA, the CDR3 is TGTGCCAGCAGTTACTCTTGGGGAGCCGGGGAGCTGTTTTTT. Its protein is CASSYSWGAGELFF.

The CDR3 spells CATSRATGNSPLHF. CDR3 nucleotides: TGTGCCACCAGCAGGGCTACAGGGAATTCACCCCTCCACTTT. V is TRBV15 and J is TRBJ1-6; maybe TRBD1 (6 bases). The V gene lost 3 bases and the J gene lost 7 bases, with 10 bases spanning the gap. Per germline, CDR1 LNHNV and CDR2 YYDKDF (reference sequence). The CDR3 runs 14 residues.

V and J are TRBV28 and TRBJ2-7; 9 bases align to TRBD1. J lost 6 bases, V lost 3 bases, and 12 bases had no gene match. This CDR3 is 16 amino acids long. Germline V lookup: CDR1 MDHEN, CDR2 SYDVKM. In DNA form, the CDR3 reads TGTGCCAGCAGTTTCTCCGGGACAGGGTTTGGAAGCGAGCAGTACGTC. This encodes CASSFSGTGFGSEQYV.

V is TRBV6-5 and J is TRBJ1-4; 7 bases align to TRBD1. The CDR3 consists of 11 residues. The ends lost 6 bases at V and 14 bases at J; junction bases unmatched: 6. Germline values: CDR1 MNHEY, CDR2 SVGAGI. The CDR3 DNA sequence: TGTGCCAGCAGCCAGGGACAGCGGCTGTTTTTT. Translation gives CASSQGQRLFF.

This clone was seen just once. The chain uses TRBV9 and TRBJ2-5; D is uncertain. CDR1 and CDR2 from the germline V gene are SGDLS and YYNGEE. The CDR3 is made up of 13 amino acids. V was cut by 6 bases and J by 0 bases, with 9 bases left in between. Written as DNA, the CDR3 is TGTGCCAGCACCCGCGACTACCAAGAGACCCAGTACTTC. Translated: CASTRDYQETQYF.

V gene TRBV5-1 combines with J gene TRBJ2-3, with D possibly matching TRBD2 (5 bases). Germline CDR1 SGHRS, CDR2 YFSETQ. The CDR3 loop spans 15 amino acids. V gave up 0 bases and J gave up 0 bases, with 8 bases separating them. The CDR3 DNA reads as TGCGCCAGCAGCTTGGATCTAGCTAGCACAGATACGCAGTATTTT. The encoded protein is CASSLDLASTDTQYF.

As DNA, the CDR3 is TGTGCCATCAGTGTCCGGGCGGGGGTCTCCTACAATGAGCAGTTCTTC. Translating it yields CAISVRAGVSYNEQFF. This chain links TRBV10-3 with TRBJ2-1, with 7 positions matching TRBD2. The CDR3 consists of 16 residues. J was trimmed by 0 bases and V by 4 bases; bases with no gene match: 6. Germline values: CDR1 ENHRY, CDR2 SYGVKD.

The gene calls are TRBV30 and TRBJ1-5; TRBD1 might be the D (5 bases). This CDR3 contains 13 residues. Germline lookup yields CDR1 GTSNPN and CDR2 SVGIG (reference sequence). The V gene lost 2 bases and the J gene lost 6 bases, with 11 bases spanning the gap. For the CDR3, the DNA is TGTGCCTGGAGTAGCCAGGGCAGTCAGCCCCAGCATTTT. Encoded protein: CAWSSQGSQPQHF.

This chain uses TRBV18 with TRBJ1-2; D is ambiguous. The V end lost 3 bases, the J end lost 0 bases, and 14 bases lay between the germline ends. CDR1 is KGHSH, CDR2 LQKENI, per germline. The CDR3 totals 16 residues. The CDR3 sequence: CASSPSPPTTNYGYTF. The CDR3 DNA reads as TGTGCCAGCTCACCTTCGCCACCTACCACTAACTATGGCTACACCTTC.

V is TRBV10-2 and J is TRBJ1-1, with D possibly matching TRBD1 (5 bases). Trimming removed 9 bases from V and 3 bases from J, with 11 bases in between. This CDR3 is 12 amino acids long. Germline lookup yields CDR1 WSHSY and CDR2 SAAADI. CDR3 nucleotide sequence: TGCGCCAGTACCACGGGGGACACTGAAGCTTTCTTT. Its translation is CASTTGDTEAFF.

This sequence joins TRBV7-5 and TRBJ2-2; TRBD2 is the table's D call and was not checked against the DNA. TRBV7-5 is assigned pseudogene status. The CDR3 extends over 14 amino acids. The CDR3 spells CVRSPQVVAGELFF. The CDR3 DNA follows: TGTGTCAGAAGCCCCCAAGTAGTGGCCGGGGAGCTGTTTTTT.

The CDR3: CASTDEGYPNTGELFF. The CDR3, as DNA: TGTGCCAGCACTGACGAGGGCTACCCGAACACCGGGGAGCTGTTTTTT. The J gene is TRBJ2-2, the V gene TRBV6-1; D is perhaps TRBD2 (5 bases). Trimming took 7 bases from V and 0 from J, leaving 15 bases between them. Germline lookup yields CDR1 MNHNS and CDR2 SASEGT. This CDR3 contains 16 residues.